This T cell receptor beta chain was sequenced during a study of blood T cell repertoires in COVID-19. V shed 4 bases and J 5 bases; nucleotides not matched to a gene: 21. The CDR3 sequence is 21 residues long. TCRdb keeps only in-frame clones here, not all; method: immunoSEQ multiplex PCR. This sample has around 170,000 clones, with roughly four fifths found just once. This receptor was identified in a woman aged 40 to 49 with acute or convalescent COVID-19. The sample taken for sequencing was peripheral blood. The chain is built from TRBV5-3 and TRBJ2-7, with 16 bases aligning to TRBD2. TRBV5-3 carries the ORF label, with uncertain function. The CDR3 coding sequence is TGTGCCAGAAGCCTCCCGGGACTAGCGGGAGGGCCCCTTGAGGGTGAGGACGAGCAGTACTTC. Protein sequence: CARSLPGLAGGPLEGEDEQYF.